These T cell receptor beta chains were read from a single sample in a study of shared clonotypes between healthy human individuals. The assay was immunoSEQ multiplex PCR, and TCRdb's table has in-frame clones only and misses some. The sample has 780,000 or so clones, over 55% seen once. Sequenced: memory CD4+ T cells sorted from blood. Source of these receptors: a woman between 25 and 40 years old in good health. Each CDR3 is given with its conserved first and last residue. Each record gives: V gene, J gene, clone size, CDR3 length, D gene, CDR3 protein, CDR3 DNA. A D gene is named only where the DNA matches it firmly. Clone size is not always given. Where it is, it says once, few, many or a class for expanded clones.

v_call: TRBV6-6; j_call: TRBJ2-1; clone_size: once; cdr3_length: 15; d_call: -; cdr3_aa: CASSYSAQGHNEQFF; cdr3_nt: TGTGCCAGCAGTTACTCGGCGCAGGGACACAATGAGCAGTTCTTC
v_call: TRBV10-3; j_call: TRBJ2-1; clone_size: -; cdr3_length: 16; d_call: -; cdr3_aa: CAISEQSSRVADEQFF; cdr3_nt: TGTGCCATCAGTGAGCAATCCTCGCGAGTGGCGGATGAGCAGTTCTTC
v_call: TRBV19; j_call: TRBJ2-3; clone_size: -; cdr3_length: 15; d_call: TRBD1; cdr3_aa: CASSMTGSSTDTQYF; cdr3_nt: TGTGCCAGTAGTATGACAGGGAGTAGCACAGATACGCAGTATTTT
v_call: TRBV25-1; j_call: TRBJ2-7; clone_size: -; cdr3_length: 14; d_call: -; cdr3_aa: CASSARPNSYEQYF; cdr3_nt: TGTGCCAGCAGTGCACGACCGAACTCCTACGAGCAGTACTTC
v_call: TRBV5-1; j_call: TRBJ2-2; clone_size: -; cdr3_length: 14; d_call: TRBD1; cdr3_aa: CASSTGQTTGELFF; cdr3_nt: TGCGCCAGCAGCACGGGACAGACCACCGGGGAGCTGTTTTTT
v_call: TRBV28; j_call: TRBJ1-5; clone_size: -; cdr3_length: 14; d_call: -; cdr3_aa: CASSLGGSPQPQHF; cdr3_nt: TGTGCCAGCAGTTTGGGGGGTTCACCTCAGCCCCAGCATTTT
v_call: TRBV6-5; j_call: TRBJ2-5; clone_size: -; cdr3_length: 13; d_call: -; cdr3_aa: CASSELGGETQYF; cdr3_nt: TGTGCCAGCAGTGAGCTAGGAGGAGAGACCCAGTACTTC
v_call: TRBV4-2; j_call: TRBJ2-5; clone_size: -; cdr3_length: 15; d_call: TRBD1; cdr3_aa: CASSQTGGIQETQYF; cdr3_nt: TGTGCCAGCAGCCAAACAGGGGGAATTCAAGAGACCCAGTACTTC
v_call: TRBV5-1; j_call: TRBJ2-1; clone_size: few; cdr3_length: 18; d_call: TRBD1; cdr3_aa: CASSWKSNAGGSYNEQFF; cdr3_nt: TGCGCCAGCAGCTGGAAATCAAACGCAGGGGGCTCCTACAATGAGCAGTTCTTC
v_call: TRBV28; j_call: TRBJ1-5; clone_size: -; cdr3_length: 12; d_call: -; cdr3_aa: CASNKGGLPQHF; cdr3_nt: TGTGCCAGCAACAAGGGAGGGTTGCCCCAGCATTTT
v_call: TRBV10-3; j_call: TRBJ1-5; clone_size: -; cdr3_length: 13; d_call: -; cdr3_aa: CAISEEQGRPQHF; cdr3_nt: TGTGCCATCAGTGAGGAACAGGGTCGGCCCCAGCATTTT